This passage covers 31 T cell receptor beta chains from one sample sequenced in a study of T cell responses to AZD1222 COVID-19 vaccine. Libraries were prepared by immunoSEQ multiplex PCR; TCRdb keeps only in-frame clonotypes and omits some of them. The sample contains roughly 150,000 clones, less than 95% of which appear only once. The sample in question was peripheral blood, obtained on day 0 of AZD1222 vaccination. Receptors originate from an adult in good health.

The chain combines TRBV10-1 with TRBJ1-2; possibly TRBD1 for D (6 bases). Germline lookup yields CDR1 WNHNN and CDR2 SYGVQD (reference sequence). The CDR3 consists of 15 residues. V lost 2 bases and J 8 bases, leaving 18 bases between the germline ends. Written as DNA, the CDR3 is TGCGCCAGCAGTGAGAACCCAGGGGCCCTAGGAGGCTACACCTTC. Translating gives CASSENPGALGGYTF.

V is TRBV12-3 or TRBV12-4 and J is TRBJ2-7; D not certain. The V end was cut by 6 bases, the J end by 0 bases, with 9 bases between. The CDR3 is 13 amino acids. CDR3 nucleotides: TGTGCCAGCAGCCCTCTAGACTCCTACGAGCAGTACTTC. This sequence encodes CASSPLDSYEQYF.

This clone was found once. This chain uses TRBV6-5 with TRBJ2-7, with D possibly being TRBD1 or TRBD2 (5 bases each). Germline V CDR1 and CDR2: MNHEY, SVGAGI. Trimming shortened V by 6 bases and J by 2 bases, and 14 bases separated the two germline ends. The CDR3 spans 14 residues. Here the CDR3 DNA reads TGTGCCAGCAGCCCCCCGGGACCCACCTACGAGCAGTACTTC. This gives the protein CASSPPGPTYEQYF.

V gene TRBV5-8 combines with J gene TRBJ1-6; no clear D gene. The germline gives CDR1 SGHTS, CDR2 YDEGEE. V lost 0 bases to trimming and J lost 0 bases, with 4 bases between them. The CDR3 runs to 15 residues. CDR3 loop: CASSLDSSYNSPLHF. DNA for the CDR3: TGTGCCAGCAGCTTGGACAGCTCCTATAATTCACCCCTCCACTTT.

The count of this clone is one. The chain combines TRBV4-1 with TRBJ1-1; D unclear. The CDR3 totals 13 residues. Germline loops: CDR1 MGHRA, CDR2 YSYEKL. Trimming left V 3 bases short and J 3 bases short, with 8 bases between. The CDR3 here is CASSQEQYTEAFF. The DNA for the CDR3 is TGCGCCAGCAGCCAGGAACAGTACACTGAAGCTTTCTTT.

The gene calls are TRBV5-4 and TRBJ2-1, with TRBD2 matching over 8 bases. Trimming at V came to 0 bases and at J to 2 bases, leaving 4 bases not matched to a gene. The CDR3 spans 16 residues. Germline CDR1 SGHNT, CDR2 YYREEE (reference sequence). This CDR3 reads CASSLGPAGAYNEQFF. The CDR3 DNA is TGTGCCAGCAGCTTGGGCCCAGCGGGGGCCTACAATGAGCAGTTCTTC.

The chain uses TRBV7-8 and TRBJ1-1; D remains ambiguous. CDR1 and CDR2 from the germline V gene are SGHVS and FQNEAQ. V was shortened by 1 base and J by 10 bases, with 10 bases between the two germline ends. The CDR3 runs 12 residues. Here the CDR3 DNA reads TGTGCCAGCAGCTTAGGTTTCGCCGGAGCTTTCTTT. Translated, it gives CASSLGFAGAFF.

This rearrangement joins TRBV4-1 to TRBJ2-3, with 8 nucleotides matching TRBD1. V lost 3 bases to trimming and J lost 5 bases; unmatched junction nucleotides: 7. The CDR3 is made up of 15 amino acids. Germline loops: CDR1 MGHRA, CDR2 YSYEKL. CDR3 bases: TGCGCCAGCAGCCAGATCGGACAGGGTAAAGATACGCAGTATTTT. This translates into CASSQIGQGKDTQYF.

About this clone itself: This sample includes further DNA sequences coding for the same CDR3. V is TRBV19 and J is TRBJ2-5, with D perhaps TRBD2 (5 bases). V gave up 3 bases and J gave up 5 bases, with 13 bases separating them. Germline V gene data show CDR1 as LNHDA and CDR2 as SQIVND (reference sequence). CDR3 length equals 14 residues. The CDR3 nucleotides read TGTGCCAGTAGTATCGGGCTAGCTGCGGAGACCCAGTACTTC. It is translated as CASSIGLAAETQYF. Full variable domain (rest looked up from reference TRBV19 and TRBJ2-5): DGGITQSPKYLFRKEGQNVTLSCEQNLNHDAMYWYRQDPGQGLRLIYYSQIVNDFQKGDIAEGYSVSREKKESFPLTVTSAQKNPTAFYLCASSIGLAAETQYFGPGTRLLVL.

The genes are TRBV18 and TRBJ2-7, with 9 bases identical to TRBD1. The J segment lost 6 bases and the V segment lost 4 bases, leaving 7 bases of the junction unmatched. Germline V gives CDR1 KGHSH, CDR2 LQKENI. The CDR3 spans 14 residues. The DNA for the CDR3 is TGTGCCAGCTCACAGGGACAGGGTAGTGCCGAGCAGTACTTC. It encodes CASSQGQGSAEQYF.

The J gene is TRBJ1-1, the V gene TRBV9; D uncertain. The germline V gene has CDR1 SGDLS and CDR2 YYNGEE. There are 16 residues in the CDR3. Trimming removed 5 bases from V and 1 base from J, with 18 bases in between. The CDR3 loop reads CASSRRQEVTNTEAFF. DNA of the CDR3: TGTGCCAGCAGTCGCAGGCAGGAGGTAACGAACACTGAAGCTTTCTTT.

This rearrangement joins TRBV7-2 to TRBJ2-1; 8 bases line up with TRBD2. J was trimmed by 7 bases and V by 1 base; bases with no gene match: 12. CDR1 SGHTA and CDR2 FQGNSA come from the germline V gene. The CDR3 runs 17 residues. The CDR3 coding sequence is TGTGCCAGCAGCTTAGTCGCCGGGAGGGCCCTCGGGAATGAGCAGTTCTTC. The encoded protein is CASSLVAGRALGNEQFF.

This sequence joins TRBV6-5 and TRBJ2-7; D remains unclear. Trimming shortened V by 6 bases and J by 7 bases, and 13 bases separated the two germline ends. Germline V gives CDR1 MNHEY, CDR2 SVGAGI. This CDR3 has 12 residues. CDR3 sequence (DNA): TGTGCCAGCAGCGTCTCGGCCCTAGAGCAGTACTTC. This sequence encodes CASSVSALEQYF.

The rearrangement links TRBV7-9 to TRBJ1-1; D is undetermined. This CDR3 has 15 amino acids. V lost 5 bases and J 0 bases, leaving 13 bases between the germline ends. Germline assignment: CDR1 SEHNR and CDR2 FQNEAQ (reference sequence). CDR3 sequence: CASSPVSALNTEAFF. The DNA of the CDR3 is TGTGCCAGCAGCCCTGTTTCCGCCTTGAACACTGAAGCTTTCTTT.

The V gene is TRBV7-9, the J gene TRBJ2-7, with 8 bases aligning to TRBD1. The length of the CDR3 is 13 residues. Looked up from germline, CDR1 is SEHNR and CDR2 is FQNEAQ (reference sequence). V dropped 5 bases and J dropped 6; count of bases not matched to a gene: 6. This CDR3 reads CASSPETGVEQYF. The CDR3 nucleotides are TGTGCCAGCAGCCCCGAGACAGGGGTCGAGCAGTACTTC. The whole variable domain, remainder taken from reference TRBV7-9 and TRBJ2-7, is DTGVSQNPRHKITKRGQNVTFRCDPISEHNRLYWYRQTLGQGPEFLTYFQNEAQLEKSRLLSDRFSAERPKGSFSTLEIQRTEQGDSAMYLCASSPETGVEQYFGPGTRLTVT.

In this sample, this clone turned up once. This chain links TRBV4-1 with TRBJ1-3; D is possibly TRBD1 (5 bases). Trimming took off 4 bases at V and 0 bases at J, with 10 bases between the two ends. This CDR3 region has 15 residues. The germline gives CDR1 MGHRA, CDR2 YSYEKL. CDR3: CASSPSDSSGNTIYF. Written as DNA, the CDR3 is TGCGCCAGCAGCCCGTCAGACAGCTCTGGAAACACCATATATTTT.

This chain joins TRBV5-1 and TRBJ1-1; D not certain. This CDR3 contains 12 residues. Trimming took 4 bases from V and 5 from J, leaving 9 bases between them. The germline V gene encodes CDR1 SGHRS and CDR2 YFSETQ. The CDR3 protein is CASSREDTEAFF. As DNA, the CDR3 is TGCGCCAGCAGCCGGGAGGATACTGAAGCTTTCTTT.

V usage is TRBV7-9 and J usage is TRBJ2-3; 13 bases are a match to TRBD2. The CDR3 consists of 15 residues. In germline, CDR1 is SEHNR, CDR2 FQNEAQ (reference sequence). With V trimmed by 5 bases and J by 3 bases, 2 bases remained unmatched. The chain's CDR3 is CASSKTSGRTDTQYF. CDR3 DNA sequence: TGTGCCAGCAGCAAGACTAGCGGGAGGACAGATACGCAGTATTTT.

Comments on this clone: Germline is not matched at one junction end, which may reflect a read error. The chain carries TRBV19 and TRBJ1-1, with D unclear. CDR1 LNHDA and CDR2 SQIVND come from the germline V gene (reference sequence). The CDR3 runs to 13 residues. The CDR3 DNA is TGTGCCAGTAGTATCCCGATGAAAACTGAAGCTTTCTTT. This codes for CASSIPMKTEAFF.

This clone was counted once. The chain combines TRBV7-2 with TRBJ2-3, with D uncertain. The CDR3 loop spans 15 amino acids. Germline V lookup: CDR1 SGHTA, CDR2 FQGNSA. Trimming removed 1 base from V and 4 bases from J, with 12 bases in between. CDR3 loop: CASSLVGRRADTQYF. In nucleotides, the CDR3 is TGTGCCAGCAGCTTAGTGGGCAGGAGAGCAGATACGCAGTATTTT.

This chain links TRBV6-2 or TRBV6-3 with TRBJ2-7; 9 bases agree with TRBD1. V was clipped by 5 bases and J by 5 bases; unmatched bases: 7. The CDR3 sequence is 14 residues long. From germline, CDR1 is MNHEY and CDR2 SVGEGT. In DNA, the CDR3 is TGTGCCAGCAGTCGACAGGGGGAAAAGAACGAGCAGTACTTC. It translates to CASSRQGEKNEQYF.

Here the CDR3 DNA reads TGTGCCAGCAGCTTAGATCCGGGAGGGGACACTGAAGCTTTCTTT. This codes for CASSLDPGGDTEAFF. The J gene is TRBJ1-1, the V gene TRBV11-2; maybe TRBD1 (5 bases). Trimming shortened V by 0 bases and J by 3 bases, and 11 bases separated the two germline ends. CDR3 length: 15 amino acids. Germline V CDR1 and CDR2: SGHAT, FQNNGV.

This chain connects TRBV28 to TRBJ1-6; D is ambiguous. Germline CDR1 and CDR2: MDHEN and SYDVKM. The CDR3 spans 15 residues. Trimming left V 5 bases short and J 7 bases short, with 15 bases between. The CDR3 sequence: CASSRPRRLNSPLHF. CDR3 nucleotide sequence: TGTGCCAGCAGTCGCCCTCGAAGGCTAAATTCACCCCTCCACTTT.

V is TRBV4-1 and J is TRBJ1-1; 8 nucleotides agree with TRBD1. The V and J ends lost 6 bases and 4 bases, in that order; junction bases with no gene match: 7. The CDR3 has 14 residues. CDR1 is MGHRA and CDR2 is YSYEKL in the germline V gene. The CDR3 reads CASRSPTGGTEAFF. DNA for the CDR3: TGCGCCAGCAGGAGCCCCACAGGGGGCACTGAAGCTTTCTTT.

The genes are TRBV4-2 and TRBJ2-1, with a tentative D call TRBD2 (6 bases). V was pared by 1 base and J by 2 bases, with 12 bases between. The CDR3 totals 16 residues. Looked up from germline, CDR1 is LGHNA and CDR2 is YNFKEQ. The CDR3 region has the DNA TGTGCCAGCAGCCAAGGGGTCGGCGGGGCCTACAATGAGCAGTTCTTC. It specifies CASSQGVGGAYNEQFF.

This chain connects TRBV7-8 to TRBJ2-7, with D tentatively TRBD1 or TRBD2 (5 bases each). Germline V gives CDR1 SGHVS, CDR2 FQNEAQ. Trimming removed 4 bases from V and 0 bases from J, with 10 bases in between. The CDR3 extends over 14 amino acids. DNA for the CDR3: TGTGCCAGCAGCTCGGGACGAAGCTCCTACGAGCAGTACTTC. Translating it yields CASSSGRSSYEQYF.

The chain combines TRBV27 with TRBJ1-3; a possible D gene is TRBD1 (5 bases). Trimming took 3 bases from V and 4 from J, leaving 10 bases between them. The CDR3 contains 14 residues. CDR1 and CDR2 from the germline V gene are MNHEY and SMNVEV (reference sequence). CDR3 amino acids: CASSFGGWGNTIYF. In DNA form, the CDR3 reads TGTGCCAGCAGTTTCGGGGGGTGGGGAAACACCATATATTTT.

The CDR3 region has the DNA TGTGCCAGCAGCCAGGTGGGCAATGAGCAGTTCTTC. It translates to CASSQVGNEQFF. The rearrangement uses TRBV12-3 or TRBV12-4 and TRBJ2-1; D is ambiguous. V gave up 6 bases and J gave up 6 bases, with 9 bases separating them. This CDR3 contains 12 residues.

The chain links TRBV7-2 to TRBJ1-6, with D uncertain. Between the trimmed V and J ends, which lost 5 bases and 0 bases, there was a span of 5 bases. The CDR3 totals 14 residues. Germline CDR1 is SGHTA and CDR2 is FQGNSA. The CDR3 reads CASSPSSYNSPLHF. The CDR3, as DNA: TGTGCCAGCAGCCCAAGCTCCTATAATTCACCCCTCCACTTT.

The V call is TRBV6-6, the J call TRBJ1-2; weak D call: TRBD1 (5 bases). The germline V gene has CDR1 MNHNY and CDR2 SVGAGI (reference sequence). The CDR3 consists of 14 residues. Trimming took off 9 bases at V and 8 bases at J, with 22 bases between the two ends. The CDR3 sequence: CASNPPQAWDGYTF. The CDR3 bases are TGTGCCAGTAACCCTCCCCAGGCCTGGGACGGCTACACCTTC.

The chain carries TRBV2 and TRBJ1-5, with 8 bases identical to TRBD1. The CDR3 length is 17 residues. With 4 bases clipped from V and 6 bases from J, the junction kept 14 bases outside the gene matches. The germline V gene has CDR1 SNHLY and CDR2 FYNNEI. CDR3: CASSAGIETGAGQPQHF. The CDR3 DNA is TGTGCCAGCAGTGCGGGGATCGAGACAGGGGCTGGTCAGCCCCAGCATTTT.